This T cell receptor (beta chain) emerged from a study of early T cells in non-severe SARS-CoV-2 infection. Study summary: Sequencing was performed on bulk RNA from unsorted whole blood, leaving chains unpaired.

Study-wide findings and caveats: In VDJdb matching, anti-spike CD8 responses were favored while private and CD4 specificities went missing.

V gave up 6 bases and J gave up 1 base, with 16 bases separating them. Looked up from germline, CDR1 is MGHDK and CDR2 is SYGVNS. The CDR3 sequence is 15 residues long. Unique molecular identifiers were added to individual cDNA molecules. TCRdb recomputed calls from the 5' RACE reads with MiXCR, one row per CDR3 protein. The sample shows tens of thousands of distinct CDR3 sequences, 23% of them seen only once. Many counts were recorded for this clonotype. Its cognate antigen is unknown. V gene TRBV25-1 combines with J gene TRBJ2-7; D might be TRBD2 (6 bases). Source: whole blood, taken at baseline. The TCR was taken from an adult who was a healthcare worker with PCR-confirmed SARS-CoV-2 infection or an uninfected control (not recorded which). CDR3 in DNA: TGTGCCAGCAGCCAAGGAGGGAAAGGGTCCTACGAGCAGTACTTC. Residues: CASSQGGKGSYEQYF.